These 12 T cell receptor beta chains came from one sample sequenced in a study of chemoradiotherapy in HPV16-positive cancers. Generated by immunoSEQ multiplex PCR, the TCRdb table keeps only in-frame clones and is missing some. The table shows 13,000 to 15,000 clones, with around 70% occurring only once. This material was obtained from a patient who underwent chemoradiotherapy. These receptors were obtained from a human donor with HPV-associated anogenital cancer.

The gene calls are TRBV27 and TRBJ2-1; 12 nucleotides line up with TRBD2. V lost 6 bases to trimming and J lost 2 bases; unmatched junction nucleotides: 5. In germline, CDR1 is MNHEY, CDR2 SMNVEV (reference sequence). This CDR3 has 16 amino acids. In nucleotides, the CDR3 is TGTGCCAGCAGGCGGACTAGCGGGGCCCCCTACAATGAGCAGTTCTTC. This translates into CASRRTSGAPYNEQFF.

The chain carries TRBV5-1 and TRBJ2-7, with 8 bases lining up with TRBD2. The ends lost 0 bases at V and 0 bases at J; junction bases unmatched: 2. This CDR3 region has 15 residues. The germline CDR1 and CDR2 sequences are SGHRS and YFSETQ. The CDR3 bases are TGCGCCAGCAGCTTGGCGGGAGGGTTCTCCTACGAGCAGTACTTC. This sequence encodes CASSLAGGFSYEQYF.

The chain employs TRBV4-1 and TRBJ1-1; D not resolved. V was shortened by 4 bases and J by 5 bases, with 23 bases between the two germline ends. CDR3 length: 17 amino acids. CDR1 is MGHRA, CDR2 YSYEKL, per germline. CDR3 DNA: TGCGCCAGCAGCCGTATTCAACTGGGTTTAGGAGGGACTGAAGCTTTCTTT. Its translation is CASSRIQLGLGGTEAFF.

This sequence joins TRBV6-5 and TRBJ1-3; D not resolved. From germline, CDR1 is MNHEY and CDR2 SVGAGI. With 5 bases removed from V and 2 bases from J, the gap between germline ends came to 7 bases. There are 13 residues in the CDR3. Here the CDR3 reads CASSANTGNTIYF. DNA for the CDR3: TGTGCCAGCAGTGCAAATACTGGAAACACCATATATTTT.

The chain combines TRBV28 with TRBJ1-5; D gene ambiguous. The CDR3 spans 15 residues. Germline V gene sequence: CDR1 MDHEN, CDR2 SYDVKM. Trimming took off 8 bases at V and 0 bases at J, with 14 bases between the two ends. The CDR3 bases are TGTGCCAGCCGCCCGACTAAATATAGCAATCAGCCCCAGCATTTT. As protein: CASRPTKYSNQPQHF.

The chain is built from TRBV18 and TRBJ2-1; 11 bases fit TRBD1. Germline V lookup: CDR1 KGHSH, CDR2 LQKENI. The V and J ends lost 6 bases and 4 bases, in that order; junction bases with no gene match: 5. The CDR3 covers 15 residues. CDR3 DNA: TGTGCCAGCTCGCCTGGGACAGGGGGGTACAATGAGCAGTTCTTC. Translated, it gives CASSPGTGGYNEQFF.

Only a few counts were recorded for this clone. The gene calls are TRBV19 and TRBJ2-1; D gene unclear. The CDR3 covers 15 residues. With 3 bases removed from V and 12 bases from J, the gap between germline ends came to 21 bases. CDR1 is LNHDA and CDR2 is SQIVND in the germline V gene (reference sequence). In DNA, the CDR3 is TGTGCCAGTAGTATCGTTGTGCAGGATGTCGATGCGCAGTTCTTC. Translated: CASSIVVQDVDAQFF.

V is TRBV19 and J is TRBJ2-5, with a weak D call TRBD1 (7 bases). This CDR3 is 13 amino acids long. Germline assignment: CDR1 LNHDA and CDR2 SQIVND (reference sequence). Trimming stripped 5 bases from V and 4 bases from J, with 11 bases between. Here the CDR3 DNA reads TGTGCCAGTAGTGCCCAGGGGGGAGAGACCCAGTACTTC. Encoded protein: CASSAQGGETQYF. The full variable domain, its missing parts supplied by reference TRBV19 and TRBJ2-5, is DGGITQSPKYLFRKEGQNVTLSCEQNLNHDAMYWYRQDPGQGLRLIYYSQIVNDFQKGDIAEGYSVSREKKESFPLTVTSAQKNPTAFYLCASSAQGGETQYFGPGTRLLVL.

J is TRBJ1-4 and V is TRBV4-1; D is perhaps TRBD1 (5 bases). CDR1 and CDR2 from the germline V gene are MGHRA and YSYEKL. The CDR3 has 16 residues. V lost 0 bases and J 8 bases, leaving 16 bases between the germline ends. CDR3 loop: CASSQDSTRRDEKLFF. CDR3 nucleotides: TGCGCCAGCAGCCAAGACTCTACGCGGCGGGACGAAAAACTGTTTTTT.

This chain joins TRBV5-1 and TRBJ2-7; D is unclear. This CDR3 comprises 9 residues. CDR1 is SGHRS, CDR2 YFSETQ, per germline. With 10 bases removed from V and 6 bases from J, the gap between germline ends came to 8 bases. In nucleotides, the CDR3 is TGCGCCGGCCCCAGCGAGCAGTACTTC. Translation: CAGPSEQYF.

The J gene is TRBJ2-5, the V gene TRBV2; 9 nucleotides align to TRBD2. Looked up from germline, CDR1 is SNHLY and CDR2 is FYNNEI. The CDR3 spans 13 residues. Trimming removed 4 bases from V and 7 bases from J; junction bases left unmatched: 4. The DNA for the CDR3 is TGTGCCAGCAGTGTTGGCGGGGGGGGGACCCAGTACTTC. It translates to CASSVGGGGTQYF.

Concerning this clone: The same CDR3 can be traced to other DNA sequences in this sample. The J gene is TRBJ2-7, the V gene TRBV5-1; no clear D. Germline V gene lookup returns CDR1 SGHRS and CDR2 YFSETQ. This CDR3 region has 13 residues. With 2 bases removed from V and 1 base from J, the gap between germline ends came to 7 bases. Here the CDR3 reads CASSFTVSYEQYF. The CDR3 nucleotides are TGCGCCAGCAGCTTTACAGTTTCCTACGAGCAGTACTTC.